This paragraph covers one T cell receptor beta chain sequence. What it recognizes is unknown. The source of the sample is a study of cytomegalovirus exposure and HLA in healthy donors. General study findings and limits: Within an earlier analysis, most TCR beta V segments proved productive either about 87% or about 30% of the time.

V shed 1 base, J shed 1 base, and the junction held 3 bases outside the gene matches. Germline lookup yields CDR1 SGHNT and CDR2 YENEEA. There are 16 residues in the CDR3. Use of 60 Vbeta and 13 Jbeta primers characterized the PCR. Profiling relied on immunoSEQ multiplex PCR, and the TCRdb table lists in-frame clones only, not all of them. The sample table includes roughly 200,000 clones. The material sequenced was PBMCs. This rearrangement joins TRBV11-3 to TRBJ1-1; TRBD1 matches at 10 bases. This TCR was sampled from a man aged 30 to 39 in good health and CMV-seronegative. CDR3 protein: CASSLGGTGANTEAFF. The CDR3 region has the DNA TGTGCCAGCAGCTTAGGGGGGACAGGGGCGAACACTGAAGCTTTCTTT.